This is a list of T cell receptor beta chains from one sample in a study of blood T cell repertoires in COVID-19. TCRdb's table, derived via immunoSEQ multiplex PCR, lists solely in-frame clones and lacks some. The table shows some 20,000 clones, with 85% to 95% occurring only once. The specimen was peripheral blood. The receptor source for this set is a human donor in a cohort sampled during active COVID-19. The CDR3 runs from the conserved cysteine through the conserved F or W. The order of the fields is V gene, J gene, CDR3 length, clone size, CDR3 protein. A row's size may be missing; if present it is once, few, many or a size class.

>TRBV7-8|TRBJ1-3|14|-
CASSLTSSGNTIYF
>TRBV4-1|TRBJ2-1|15|-
CASSQLTSGINEQFF
>TRBV27|TRBJ1-1|13|-
CASTSGLITEAFF
>TRBV7-2|TRBJ2-7|15|-
CASSLDDREVYEQYF
>TRBV2|TRBJ2-2|15|-
CASSRSTSYAGELFF
>TRBV5-5|TRBJ2-5|17|once
CASSLGDRGLYQETQYF
>TRBV9|TRBJ1-4|14|-
CASSGDRQNEKLFF
>TRBV6-1|TRBJ1-6|15|-
CASSEEGGGGSPLHF
>TRBV6-5|TRBJ2-1|14|-
CASSPSPSYNEQFF
>TRBV4-3|TRBJ2-7|17|-
CASSQELGLPSSYEQYF
>TRBV5-6|TRBJ2-6|17|once
CASIMGQGRLGANVLTF
>TRBV29-1|TRBJ2-7|13|-
CSVLGQAGNEQYF
>TRBV24-1|TRBJ2-5|15|-
CATSEGTAGPKTQYF
>TRBV5-1|TRBJ2-7|13|-
CASSVGEWYEQYF
>TRBV9|TRBJ1-4|16|-
CASSVTPGQGNEKLFF
>TRBV19|TRBJ2-6|15|-
CASRDRQAGANVLTF
>TRBV9|TRBJ2-7|13|-
CASSVTGGYEQYF
>TRBV9|TRBJ1-2|16|-
CASSVPAQGPNYGYTF
>TRBV5-6|TRBJ1-2|14|-
CASTRGIGVQGYTF
>TRBV28|TRBJ1-6|11|-
CASSLSSPLHF